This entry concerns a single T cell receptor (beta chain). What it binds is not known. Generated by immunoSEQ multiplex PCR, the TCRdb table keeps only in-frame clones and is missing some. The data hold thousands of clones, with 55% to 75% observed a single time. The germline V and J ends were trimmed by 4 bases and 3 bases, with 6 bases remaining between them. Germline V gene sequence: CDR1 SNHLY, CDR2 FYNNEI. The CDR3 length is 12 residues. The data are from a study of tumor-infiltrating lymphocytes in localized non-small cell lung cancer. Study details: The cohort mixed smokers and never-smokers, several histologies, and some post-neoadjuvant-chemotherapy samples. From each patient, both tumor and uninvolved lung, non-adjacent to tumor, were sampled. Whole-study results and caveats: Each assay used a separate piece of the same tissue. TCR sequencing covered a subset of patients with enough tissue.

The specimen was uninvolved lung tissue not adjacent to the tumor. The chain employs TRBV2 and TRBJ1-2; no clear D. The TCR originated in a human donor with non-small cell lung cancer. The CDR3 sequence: CASSVRDYGYTF. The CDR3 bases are TGTGCCAGCAGTGTACGGGACTATGGCTACACCTTC.